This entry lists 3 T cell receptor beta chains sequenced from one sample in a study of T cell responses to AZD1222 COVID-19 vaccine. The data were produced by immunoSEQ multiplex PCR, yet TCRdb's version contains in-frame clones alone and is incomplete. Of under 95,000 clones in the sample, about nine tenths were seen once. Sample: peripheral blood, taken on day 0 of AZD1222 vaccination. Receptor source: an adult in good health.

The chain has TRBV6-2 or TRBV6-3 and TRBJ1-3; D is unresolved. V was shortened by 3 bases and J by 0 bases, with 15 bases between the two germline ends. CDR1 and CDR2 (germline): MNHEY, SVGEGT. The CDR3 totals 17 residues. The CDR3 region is CASSYHPERSSGNTIYF. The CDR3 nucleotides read TGTGCCAGCAGTTATCACCCGGAACGGTCCTCTGGAAACACCATATATTTT.

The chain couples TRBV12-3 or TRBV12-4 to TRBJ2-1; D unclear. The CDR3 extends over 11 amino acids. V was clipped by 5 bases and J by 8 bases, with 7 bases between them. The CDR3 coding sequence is TGTGCCAGCAGTCCCGGGTATGAGCAGTTCTTC. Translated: CASSPGYEQFF.

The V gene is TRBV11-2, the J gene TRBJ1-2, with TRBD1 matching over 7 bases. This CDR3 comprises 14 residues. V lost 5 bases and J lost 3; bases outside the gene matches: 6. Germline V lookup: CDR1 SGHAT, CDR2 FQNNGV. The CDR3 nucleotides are TGTGCCAGCAGCCAACAAACAGGGGACTATGGCTACACCTTC. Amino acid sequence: CASSQQTGDYGYTF.